A selection of T cell receptor beta chains follows, all from one sample in a study of cytomegalovirus exposure and HLA in healthy donors. The data were produced by immunoSEQ multiplex PCR, yet TCRdb's version contains in-frame clones alone and is incomplete. The sample consists of some 150,000 clones, 70% to 90% of them appearing once. Source material: PBMCs. The receptors stem from a woman aged 25-40 years in good health and CMV-seronegative. Both conserved end residues are part of each CDR3. Each record gives: V gene, J gene, clone size, D gene, CDR3 protein, CDR3 DNA. The D gene is left open where the match is weak. Rows give clone size only sometimes, using once, few, many, or a class for an expanded clone.

v_gene: TRBV6-5
j_gene: TRBJ1-4
abundance: NA
d_gene: NA
CDR3aa: CASSQLQEKLFF
CDR3nt: TGTGCCAGCAGCCAACTACAAGAAAAACTGTTTTTT

v_gene: TRBV16
j_gene: TRBJ2-7
abundance: NA
d_gene: TRBD2
CDR3aa: CASSLRTSYYEQYF
CDR3nt: TGTGCCAGCAGCCTACGGACTAGTTATTACGAGCAGTACTTC

v_gene: TRBV2
j_gene: TRBJ2-3
abundance: NA
d_gene: NA
CDR3aa: CASSEALARRTPSTDTQYF
CDR3nt: TGTGCCAGCAGTGAAGCGTTGGCCCGCAGGACTCCTAGCACAGATACGCAGTATTTT

v_gene: TRBV5-1
j_gene: TRBJ2-7
abundance: NA
d_gene: NA
CDR3aa: CASSPPGLSSHEQYF
CDR3nt: TGCGCCAGCAGCCCCCCGGGACTCTCGTCCCACGAGCAGTACTTC

v_gene: TRBV6-5
j_gene: TRBJ2-2
abundance: NA
d_gene: TRBD1
CDR3aa: CASRKGTADTGELFF
CDR3nt: TGTGCCAGCAGAAAGGGGACAGCAGACACCGGGGAGCTGTTTTTT

v_gene: TRBV4-3
j_gene: TRBJ1-6
abundance: once
d_gene: TRBD1
CDR3aa: CASSQESPQGELHF
CDR3nt: TGCGCCAGCAGCCAAGAATCCCCACAGGGGGAACTCCACTTT

v_gene: TRBV6-5
j_gene: TRBJ2-7
abundance: NA
d_gene: NA
CDR3aa: CASSILQTPSYEQYF
CDR3nt: TGTGCCAGCAGCATACTACAAACCCCCTCCTACGAGCAGTACTTC

v_gene: TRBV13
j_gene: TRBJ2-1
abundance: NA
d_gene: NA
CDR3aa: CASSFSESYNEQFF
CDR3nt: TGTGCCAGCAGCTTTAGCGAGTCCTACAATGAGCAGTTCTTC

v_gene: TRBV6-1
j_gene: TRBJ2-2
abundance: NA
d_gene: TRBD1
CDR3aa: CASSEAGGESGELFF
CDR3nt: TGTGCCAGCAGTGAGGCAGGGGGCGAGTCCGGGGAGCTGTTTTTT

v_gene: TRBV27
j_gene: TRBJ2-7
abundance: NA
d_gene: NA
CDR3aa: CASSLVGSSVSYEQYF
CDR3nt: TGTGCCAGCAGTTTAGTAGGGTCTAGCGTCTCCTACGAGCAGTACTTC

v_gene: TRBV18
j_gene: TRBJ2-4
abundance: NA
d_gene: TRBD1
CDR3aa: CASSSKQGTVKNIQYF
CDR3nt: TGTGCCAGCTCTTCAAAGCAAGGGACAGTAAAAAACATTCAGTACTTC

v_gene: TRBV9
j_gene: TRBJ2-7
abundance: NA
d_gene: NA
CDR3aa: CASSVGRGTYEQYF
CDR3nt: TGTGCCAGCAGCGTAGGAAGGGGAACCTACGAGCAGTACTTC

v_gene: TRBV19
j_gene: TRBJ1-1
abundance: NA
d_gene: TRBD1
CDR3aa: CASSTRDSIMNTEAFF
CDR3nt: TGTGCCAGTAGTACCAGGGACAGCATCATGAACACTGAAGCTTTCTTT

v_gene: TRBV6-5
j_gene: TRBJ2-7
abundance: NA
d_gene: NA
CDR3aa: CASSYGSEQYF
CDR3nt: TGTGCCAGCAGTTACGGGAGCGAGCAGTACTTC

v_gene: TRBV5-4
j_gene: TRBJ1-1
abundance: NA
d_gene: TRBD1
CDR3aa: CASSLSPGQINTEAFF
CDR3nt: TGTGCCAGCAGCTTATCCCCGGGACAGATAAACACTGAAGCTTTCTTT

v_gene: TRBV6-1
j_gene: TRBJ1-1
abundance: NA
d_gene: TRBD1
CDR3aa: CASSDITGATLAFF
CDR3nt: TGTGCCAGCAGTGATATTACAGGGGCGACGCTAGCTTTCTTT

v_gene: TRBV19
j_gene: TRBJ1-2
abundance: NA
d_gene: TRBD1
CDR3aa: CASKPTGVDYGYTF
CDR3nt: TGTGCCAGTAAACCGACAGGGGTCGACTATGGCTACACCTTC

v_gene: TRBV7-9
j_gene: TRBJ2-2
abundance: NA
d_gene: TRBD2
CDR3aa: CASSTRPGLAGAGELFF
CDR3nt: TGTGCCAGCAGCACCAGACCGGGACTAGCGGGAGCCGGGGAGCTGTTTTTT

v_gene: TRBV15
j_gene: TRBJ2-7
abundance: NA
d_gene: NA
CDR3aa: CATSRDQFSGLFVNEQYF
CDR3nt: TGTGCCACCAGCAGAGACCAGTTTTCGGGACTGTTCGTGAACGAGCAGTACTTC

v_gene: TRBV19
j_gene: TRBJ1-5
abundance: NA
d_gene: NA
CDR3aa: CASTRGSGRRQPQHF
CDR3nt: TGTGCCAGTACCCGCGGGTCCGGCCGGCGTCAGCCCCAGCATTTT